What follows describes a single TCR beta chain. How the authors handled the data: A productive frequency of 2.59 x 10-5 was the lowest detectable. Measured with immunoSEQ multiplex PCR; TCRdb has only the in-frame clones, and not every one. V and J calls plus clone size are reproduced from that table; the DNA served to infer D and trimming. In the table there are 30,000 to 40,000 clones, over 65% of which are singletons. This CDR3 region has 17 residues. Per germline, CDR1 MNHNS and CDR2 SASEGT. The germline V and J ends were trimmed by 2 bases and 4 bases, with 18 bases remaining between them. The data originate from a study of STAT5B mutations in CD4+ large granular lymphocyte leukemia.

The V call is TRBV6-1, the J call TRBJ1-3; tentative D call: TRBD1 (5 bases). Sequencing was done on a sample of CD4+ T cells from blood buffy coats. This TCR was recovered from a human donor in good health. CDR3 in DNA: TGTGCCAGCAGTGAATTTATGTTTGGGGCCTCCGGAAACACCATATATTTT. Residues: CASSEFMFGASGNTIYF.